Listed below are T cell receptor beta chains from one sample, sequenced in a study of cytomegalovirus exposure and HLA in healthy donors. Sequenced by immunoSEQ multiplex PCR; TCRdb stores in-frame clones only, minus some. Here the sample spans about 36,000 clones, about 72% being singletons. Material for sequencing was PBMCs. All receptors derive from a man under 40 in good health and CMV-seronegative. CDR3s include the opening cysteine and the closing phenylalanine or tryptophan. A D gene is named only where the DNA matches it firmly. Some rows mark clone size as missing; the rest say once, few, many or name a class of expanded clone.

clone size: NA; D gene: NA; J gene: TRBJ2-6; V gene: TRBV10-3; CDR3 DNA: TGTGCCATTACAGGGTCAGGGGCCAACGTCCTGACTTTC; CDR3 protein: CAITGSGANVLTF
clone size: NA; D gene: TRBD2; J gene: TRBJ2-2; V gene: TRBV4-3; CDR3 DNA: TGCGCCAGCAGCCAAGATGGTAGCGGGGGGCGGAACACCGGGGAGCTGTTTTTT; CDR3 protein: CASSQDGSGGRNTGELFF
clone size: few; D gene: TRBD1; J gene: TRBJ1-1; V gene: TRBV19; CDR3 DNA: TGTGCCAGTGGTGTAGGGGGCCACACTGAAGCTTTCTTT; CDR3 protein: CASGVGGHTEAFF
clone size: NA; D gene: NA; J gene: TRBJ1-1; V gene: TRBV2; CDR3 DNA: TGTGCCACCTACCACAGGGACATGAACACTGAAGCTTTCTTT; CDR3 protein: CATYHRDMNTEAFF
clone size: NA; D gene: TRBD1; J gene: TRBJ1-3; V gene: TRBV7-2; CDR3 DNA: TGTGCCAGCAGCTCCCCAGGGGGACGGGGAAACACCATATATTTT; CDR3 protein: CASSSPGGRGNTIYF
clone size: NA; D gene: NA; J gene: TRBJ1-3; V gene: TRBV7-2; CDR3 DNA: TGTGCCAGCAGCTTAGGGACAGTCGACTCTGGAAACACCATATATTTT; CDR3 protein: CASSLGTVDSGNTIYF
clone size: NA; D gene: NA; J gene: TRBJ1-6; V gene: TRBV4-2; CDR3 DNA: TGTGCCAGCAGCCAGCCCTCAGCGGGGAGCTCCTATAATTCACCCCTCCACTTT; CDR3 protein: CASSQPSAGSSYNSPLHF
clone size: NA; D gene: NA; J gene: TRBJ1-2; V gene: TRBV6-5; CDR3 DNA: TGTGCCAGCAGTTACTCGGAGGGGTATGGCTACACCTTC; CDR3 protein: CASSYSEGYGYTF
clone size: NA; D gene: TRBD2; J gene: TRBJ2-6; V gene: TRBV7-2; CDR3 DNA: TGTGCCAGCAGCTTAGCTGCGGGAGTCTCTGGGGCCAACGTCCTGACTTTC; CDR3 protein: CASSLAAGVSGANVLTF
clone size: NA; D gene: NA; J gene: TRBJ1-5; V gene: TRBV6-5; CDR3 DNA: TGTGCCAGCAGTTACGGCGGTAGCAATCAGCCCCAGCATTTT; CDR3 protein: CASSYGGSNQPQHF
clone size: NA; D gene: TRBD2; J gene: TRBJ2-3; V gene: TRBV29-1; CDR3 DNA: TGCAGCGTTGAAGGCGAGGGAGGGACTAGCGGGAGAACCTCCCCAGATACGCAGTATTTT; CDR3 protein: CSVEGEGGTSGRTSPDTQYF
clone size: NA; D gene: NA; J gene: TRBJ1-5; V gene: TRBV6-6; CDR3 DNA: TGTGCCAGCAGCCCCGACAGGAATCAGCCCCAGCATTTT; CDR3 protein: CASSPDRNQPQHF
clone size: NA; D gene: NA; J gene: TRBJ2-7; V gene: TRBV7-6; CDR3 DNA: TGTGCCAGCAGCTTAGGAGACACCCCAGAGCAGTACTTC; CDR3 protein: CASSLGDTPEQYF
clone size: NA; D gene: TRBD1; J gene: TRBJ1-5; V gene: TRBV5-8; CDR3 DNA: TGTGCCAGCAGCTTCCTGACAGGGGGAGGTCAGCCCCAGCATTTT; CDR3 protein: CASSFLTGGGQPQHF
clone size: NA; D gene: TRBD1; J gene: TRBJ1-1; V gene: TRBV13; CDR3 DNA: TGTGCCAGCAGCTTGGTACCGGGACAGGGGGCTTTCTTT; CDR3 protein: CASSLVPGQGAFF
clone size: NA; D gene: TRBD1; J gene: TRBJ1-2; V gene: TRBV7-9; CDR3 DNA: TGTGCCAGCAGTCGTCGACAGGGGGGGTATGGCTACACCTTC; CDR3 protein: CASSRRQGGYGYTF
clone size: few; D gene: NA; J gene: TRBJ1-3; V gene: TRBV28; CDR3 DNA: TGTGCCAGCAGGCCTCGGACAGCTGGAAACACCATATATTTT; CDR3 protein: CASRPRTAGNTIYF
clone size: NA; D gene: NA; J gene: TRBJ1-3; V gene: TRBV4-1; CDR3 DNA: TGCGCCAGCAGCCAACCTCTAAGTACAGGACCTAGAAACTCTGGAAACACCATATATTTT; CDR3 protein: CASSQPLSTGPRNSGNTIYF
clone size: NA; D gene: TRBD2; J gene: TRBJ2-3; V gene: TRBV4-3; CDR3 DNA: TGCGCCAGCAGCCAAGATGCGGGTAGCGGGGGAGTGGATACGCAGTATTTT; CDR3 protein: CASSQDAGSGGVDTQYF
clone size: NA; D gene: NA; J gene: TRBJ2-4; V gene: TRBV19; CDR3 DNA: TGTGCCAGTAGTATTTGGGGGGTAGCCAAAAACATTCAGTACTTC; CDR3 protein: CASSIWGVAKNIQYF
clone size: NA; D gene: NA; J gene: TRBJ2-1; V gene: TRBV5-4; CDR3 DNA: TGTGCCAGCAGTCCCGGGACTCACCAATTCAATGAGCAGTTCTTC; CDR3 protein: CASSPGTHQFNEQFF
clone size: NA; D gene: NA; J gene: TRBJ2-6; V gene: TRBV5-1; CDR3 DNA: TGCGCCAGCAGTACCCAGGGATTCATATCTGGGGCCAACGTCCTGACTTTC; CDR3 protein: CASSTQGFISGANVLTF
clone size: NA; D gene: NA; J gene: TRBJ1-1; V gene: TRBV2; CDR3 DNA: TGTGCCAGCAGTGAGGGGAGGAACACTGAAGCTTTCTTT; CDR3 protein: CASSEGRNTEAFF
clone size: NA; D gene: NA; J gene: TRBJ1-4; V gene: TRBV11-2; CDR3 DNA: TGTGCCAGCAGTCATAATGAAAAACTGTTTTTT; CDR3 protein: CASSHNEKLFF
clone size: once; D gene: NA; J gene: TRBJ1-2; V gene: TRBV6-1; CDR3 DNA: TGTGCCAGCAGGAAGGACTACGCCGTCTATGGCTACACCTTC; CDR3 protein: CASRKDYAVYGYTF